This TCR beta chain derives from a study of T cell clusters in autoimmune cytopenias. The wider study: Healthy donor controls had a mean age of roughly 51 years and median age of about 60 years.

TRB rearrangements were amplified by touch-down multiplex PCR with mixed TRB-A/B primers. TCRdb reprocessed the multiplex PCR reads, with one entry per CDR3 protein and no DNA. The data include 10,000 to 15,000 distinct CDR3 sequences; the top ten clones carry 23%. Germline V gives CDR1 MNHEY, CDR2 SVGAGI. There are 15 residues in the CDR3. TRB amplification used approximately 250 ng of peripheral blood genomic DNA. The same data also went into a second study, on T cell repertoires in aging, cancer and after chemotherapy. As that report states: Six age groups, ranging from 30 or younger to 70 or older, included the donors. Clear clonal overlap appeared across healthy donor samples taken over several months to years.

The specimen was peripheral blood. This clonotype was obtained from a human donor in good health. This rearrangement joins TRBV6-5 to TRBJ1-1; TCRdb designates TRBD1, a call that cannot be tested without DNA. This chain's CDR3 is CASSKGGQLNTEAFF.